One and the same sample provided the 24 T cell receptor beta chains below, sequenced in a study of OX40 agonist ivuxolimab in advanced cancers. The data were produced by immunoSEQ multiplex PCR, yet TCRdb's version contains in-frame clones alone and is incomplete. The repertoire consists of 75,000 or so clones, with almost 85% occurring once and the leading ten covering roughly 25%. The sample consisted of CD4+ or CD8+ T cells sorted from blood, taken in a trial of the OX40 agonist ivuxolimab. Receptor source: an adult with an advanced solid tumor such as melanoma, head and neck, liver or kidney cancer.

This clone was observed a handful of times. The chain carries TRBV7-2 and TRBJ2-6; the D is unclear. Germline V gene data show CDR1 as SGHTA and CDR2 as FQGNSA. Between the trimmed V and J ends, which lost 5 bases and 1 base, there was a span of 9 bases. The CDR3 sequence is 15 residues long. CDR3 loop: CASSNTRSGANVLTF. The CDR3 DNA follows: TGTGCCAGCAGCAATACGAGATCTGGGGCCAACGTCCTGACTTTC.

This clone was found a few times. The chain joins TRBV2 to TRBJ1-5; D remains unclear. Trimming removed 4 bases from V and 5 bases from J, with 12 bases in between. CDR3 size: 14 residues. The germline V gene encodes CDR1 SNHLY and CDR2 FYNNEI. The CDR3 spells CASSGTGEHQPQHF. The CDR3 DNA follows: TGTGCCAGCAGTGGGACCGGGGAGCATCAGCCCCAGCATTTT.

V usage is TRBV7-2 and J usage is TRBJ1-2, with D maybe TRBD1 (5 bases). V was trimmed by 4 bases and J by 6 bases, leaving 15 bases between them. The CDR3 loop spans 14 amino acids. The germline V gene has CDR1 SGHTA and CDR2 FQGNSA. This CDR3 is CASSYRTPGDGYTF. CDR3 in DNA: TGTGCCAGCAGCTACCGGACACCCGGGGATGGCTACACCTTC.

V gene TRBV7-2 combines with J gene TRBJ2-1; TRBD1 matches 7 bases. Unmatched junction bases numbered 7, after V lost 3 bases and J lost 2 bases. The germline CDR1 and CDR2 sequences are SGHTA and FQGNSA. This CDR3 region has 16 residues. The CDR3 DNA reads TGTGCCAGCAGCTTGAAGGGGGCCGGGACCTACAATGAGCAGTTCTTC. This sequence encodes CASSLKGAGTYNEQFF. Based on the CDR3 plus reference TRBV7-2 and TRBJ2-1, the full variable domain is GAGVSQSPSNKVTEKGKDVELRCDPISGHTALYWYRQSLGQGLEFLIYFQGNSAPDKSGLPSDRFSAERTGGSVSTLTIQRTQQEDSAVYLCASSLKGAGTYNEQFFGPGTRLTVL.

The CDR3 region has the DNA TGTGCCAGTAGTGGTCCTAGCGGGAGTATTGGTGAGCAGTTCTTC. Its translation is CASSGPSGSIGEQFF. The chain uses TRBV19 and TRBJ2-1; 10 bases are shared with TRBD2. J was trimmed by 9 bases and V by 5 bases; bases with no gene match: 10. The V gene's germline CDR1 is LNHDA and CDR2 SQIVND (reference sequence). The CDR3 length is 15 residues.

The rearrangement links TRBV10-1 to TRBJ2-5; D remains ambiguous. There are 14 residues in the CDR3. V dropped 1 base and J dropped 0 bases, with 6 bases sitting between them. Germline CDR1 is WNHNN and CDR2 is SYGVQD (reference sequence). The DNA for the CDR3 is TGCGCCAGCAGTGAGTTCGTCAACCAAGAGACCCAGTACTTC. Amino acid sequence: CASSEFVNQETQYF.

This chain connects TRBV7-2 to TRBJ2-1; D not resolved. The CDR3 extends over 12 amino acids. CDR1 and CDR2 (germline): SGHTA, FQGNSA. Trimming removed 5 bases at V and 3 bases at J, with 5 bases between. The CDR3 is CASSLYYNEQFF. The CDR3 region has the DNA TGTGCCAGCAGCCTCTACTACAATGAGCAGTTCTTC. Combining the CDR3 with reference TRBV7-2 and TRBJ2-1 gives the whole variable domain GAGVSQSPSNKVTEKGKDVELRCDPISGHTALYWYRQSLGQGLEFLIYFQGNSAPDKSGLPSDRFSAERTGGSVSTLTIQRTQQEDSAVYLCASSLYYNEQFFGPGTRLTVL.

This clone was picked up one time. The V gene is TRBV11-2, the J gene TRBJ1-1, with 7 bases identical to TRBD1. The ends lost 4 bases at V and 1 base at J; junction bases unmatched: 9. CDR3 length: 16 amino acids. Germline assignment: CDR1 SGHAT and CDR2 FQNNGV. CDR3 protein: CASSSKWRGRNTEAFF. Written as DNA, the CDR3 is TGTGCCAGCAGCTCGAAATGGAGGGGGCGGAACACTGAAGCTTTCTTT.

The chain joins TRBV12-5 to TRBJ2-1; no definite D call. V lost 1 base and J 9 bases, leaving 13 bases between the germline ends. The V gene's germline CDR1 is LGHNT and CDR2 FRNRAP. CDR3 size: 14 residues. The CDR3 DNA reads as TGTGCTAGTGGTTTGGGTACGGATTGGGTTGAGCAGTTCTTC. This gives the protein CASGLGTDWVEQFF. The variable domain in full, completed from reference TRBV12-5 and TRBJ2-1, reads DARVTQTPRHKVTEMGQEVTMRCQPILGHNTVFWYRQTMMQGLELLAYFRNRAPLDDSGMPKDRFSAEMPDATLATLKIQPSEPRDSAVYFCASGLGTDWVEQFFGPGTRLTVL.

The rearrangement joins TRBV7-2 to TRBJ2-1; perhaps TRBD2 as D (5 bases). The CDR3 contains 16 residues. Germline V gene lookup returns CDR1 SGHTA and CDR2 FQGNSA. Trimming cost V 2 bases and J 7 bases, with 18 bases left between them. CDR3 region: CASSLLLALATNEQFF. CDR3 DNA sequence: TGTGCCAGCAGCTTATTATTAGCCCTAGCTACAAATGAGCAGTTCTTC.

The chain carries TRBV28 and TRBJ2-3, with D possibly being TRBD1 (6 bases). The CDR3 contains 14 residues. Trimming removed 5 bases at V and 1 base at J, with 10 bases between. The germline CDR1 and CDR2 sequences are MDHEN and SYDVKM. The CDR3 region is CASSPDRGTDTQYF. CDR3 coding DNA: TGTGCCAGCAGTCCGGACAGAGGCACAGATACGCAGTATTTT.

The CDR3 region has the DNA TGTGCCAGCAGGTCTATGGGCGGTAAGGCCTACAATGAGCAGTTCTTC. It translates to CASRSMGGKAYNEQFF. The rearrangement links TRBV7-9 to TRBJ2-1; D unresolved. CDR1 and CDR2 (germline): SEHNR, FQNEAQ (reference sequence). The CDR3 contains 16 residues. Trimming took off 6 bases at V and 2 bases at J, with 17 bases between the two ends. The whole variable domain, filled in from reference TRBV7-9 and TRBJ2-1, reads DTGVSQNPRHKITKRGQNVTFRCDPISEHNRLYWYRQTLGQGPEFLTYFQNEAQLEKSRLLSDRFSAERPKGSFSTLEIQRTEQGDSAMYLCASRSMGGKAYNEQFFGPGTRLTVL.

This chain links TRBV11-2 with TRBJ2-7, with D perhaps TRBD2 (5 bases). V was pared by 6 bases and J by 4 bases, with 10 bases between. Germline CDR1 reads SGHAT; CDR2 reads FQNNGV. The CDR3 is made up of 12 amino acids. The CDR3 DNA is TGTGCCAGCAGTTCCGAGGGTTACGAGCAGTACTTC. Its translation: CASSSEGYEQYF.

V and J are TRBV4-2 and TRBJ2-7; D not certain. Trimming pared 5 bases from V and 1 base from J, leaving 6 bases between. The CDR3 spans 12 residues. Per the germline V gene, CDR1 is LGHNA and CDR2 is YNFKEQ. The CDR3 region has the DNA TGTGCCAGCAGCTCACAATCCTACGAGCAGTACTTC. Its translation: CASSSQSYEQYF.

This clone was counted a few times. The V gene is TRBV7-2, the J gene TRBJ1-5; D gene ambiguous. The V gene's germline CDR1 is SGHTA and CDR2 FQGNSA. The germline V and J ends were trimmed by 5 bases and 1 base, with 12 bases remaining between them. This CDR3 is 15 amino acids long. The DNA for the CDR3 is TGTGCCAGCAGCCCTGCTCCGGGGAGCAATCAGCCCCAGCATTTT. It encodes CASSPAPGSNQPQHF.

This clone was found once. CDR3 amino acids: CASSKPTPGGQGYTF. CDR3 in DNA: TGTGCCAGCAGCAAACCAACCCCAGGAGGACAGGGCTACACCTTC. The rearrangement links TRBV21-1 to TRBJ1-2; the tabulated D call, TRBD1, remains unverified against the DNA. TRBV21-1 corresponds to a pseudogene. CDR3 size: 15 residues.

The chain employs TRBV5-1 and TRBJ1-2; D possibly corresponds to TRBD1 (5 bases). This CDR3 region has 14 residues. Trimming left V 1 base short and J 2 bases short, with 9 bases between. Germline CDR1 SGHRS, CDR2 YFSETQ. Here the CDR3 reads CASSLPGANYGYTF. The CDR3 bases are TGCGCCAGCAGCTTGCCCGGGGCGAACTATGGCTACACCTTC.

The chain combines TRBV19 with TRBJ1-1; 7 bases fit TRBD1. From germline, CDR1 is LNHDA and CDR2 SQIVND (reference sequence). The CDR3 consists of 15 residues. The trim removed 4 bases at V and 1 base at J, leaving 6 bases unmatched. The CDR3 DNA is TGTGCCAGTAGTACCTGGACAGGCGGGAACACTGAAGCTTTCTTT. It is translated as CASSTWTGGNTEAFF.

The chain has TRBV28 and TRBJ2-7; maybe TRBD1 (6 bases). V lost 7 bases to trimming and J lost 4 bases, with 17 bases between them. Germline values: CDR1 MDHEN, CDR2 SYDVKM. This CDR3 spans 14 amino acids. CDR3 sequence (DNA): TGTGCCAGCACCCTGACGACAGGCCCGTACGAGCAGTACTTC. It translates to CASTLTTGPYEQYF.

The V gene is TRBV7-9, the J gene TRBJ2-1, with D unresolved. The CDR3 covers 15 residues. CDR1 is SEHNR and CDR2 is FQNEAQ in the germline V gene (reference sequence). Trimming took off 5 bases at V and 0 bases at J, with 11 bases between the two ends. CDR3 in DNA: TGTGCCAGCAGCGACGGCCAAGGCTCCTACAATGAGCAGTTCTTC. Translating gives CASSDGQGSYNEQFF.

This chain connects TRBV7-2 to TRBJ2-7; TRBD2 matches 8 bases. The CDR3 has 14 residues. Looked up from germline, CDR1 is SGHTA and CDR2 is FQGNSA. V was clipped by 11 bases and J by 1 base; unmatched bases: 10. CDR3 amino acids: CASRLASGSYEQYF. The CDR3 DNA follows: TGTGCCTCCCGTTTAGCTAGCGGGTCCTACGAGCAGTACTTC.

This clone was counted between two and nine times. The chain combines TRBV5-1 with TRBJ1-4, with D unclear. CDR3 length equals 14 residues. Germline lookup yields CDR1 SGHRS and CDR2 YFSETQ. Trimming removed 2 bases at V and 4 bases at J, with 9 bases between. This CDR3 is CASSFRSLNEKLFF. The CDR3 DNA follows: TGCGCCAGCAGCTTCCGGAGTCTTAATGAAAAACTGTTTTTT.

The chain couples TRBV30 to TRBJ1-1, with unresolved D. The CDR3 sequence is 13 residues long. CDR1 GTSNPN and CDR2 SVGIG come from the germline V gene (reference sequence). Between the trimmed V and J ends, which lost 0 bases and 3 bases, there was a span of 8 bases. DNA for the CDR3: TGTGCCTGGAGTGTACAAGCTGACACTGAAGCTTTCTTT. Its translation is CAWSVQADTEAFF.

The CDR3 region is CASSPGTAPYEQYF. In DNA, the CDR3 is TGTGCCAGCAGCCCCGGGACGGCCCCCTACGAGCAGTACTTC. The rearrangement joins TRBV11-3 to TRBJ2-7, with D perhaps given as TRBD1 or TRBD2 (5 bases each). Germline assignment: CDR1 SGHNT and CDR2 YENEEA. The CDR3 is made up of 14 amino acids. Trimming removed 5 bases from V and 2 bases from J, with 13 bases in between.